These 3 T cell receptor beta chains were sequenced from one sample in a study of blood T cell repertoires in COVID-19 (dated by TCRdb to the early 2020s). The method was the immunoSEQ multiplex PCR assay. TCRdb holds this immuneACCESS table with in-frame rearrangements only. Some clones are missing; in checked studies, unresolved V genes explain under half, and the rest has no known cause. The sample yields 80,000 to 100,000 clones; approximately 86% were counted once. The top ten constitute under 13% of the sample. The sample comprised peripheral blood. The receptor set was obtained from a man between 65 and 85 years old with active or convalescent COVID-19.

This chain's CDR3 is CASSPGHSPREKLFF. In nucleotides, the CDR3 is TGTGCCAGCAGTCCCGGACACAGTCCTCGCGAAAAACTGTTTTTT. The chain is built from TRBV7-9 and TRBJ1-4, with D possibly TRBD1 on 5 matching bases. This CDR3 spans 15 amino acids. V dropped 6 bases and J dropped 8 bases, with 19 bases sitting between them. Germline V gives CDR1 SEHNR, CDR2 FQNEAQ (reference sequence).

The chain combines TRBV27 with TRBJ1-1; weak D call: TRBD1 (6 bases). Trimming pared 0 bases from V and 5 bases from J, leaving 13 bases between. The germline gives CDR1 MNHEY, CDR2 SMNVEV (reference sequence). This CDR3 spans 15 amino acids. The CDR3 is CASSLSATGRTEAFF. DNA of the CDR3: TGTGCCAGCAGTTTATCTGCGACAGGAAGGACTGAAGCTTTCTTT.

The V gene is TRBV28, the J gene TRBJ2-3; D perhaps matches TRBD1 (5 bases). Trimming stripped 6 bases from V and 2 bases from J, with 12 bases between. This CDR3 is 14 amino acids long. The germline V gene has CDR1 MDHEN and CDR2 SYDVKM. The CDR3 coding sequence is TGTGCCAGCAGGTCGCAGGGAAACACAGATACGCAGTATTTT. Encoded protein: CASRSQGNTDTQYF.